This TCR beta chain was recorded in a study of blood T cells in healthy people across ages. V lost 3 bases, J lost 13 bases, and 11 bases stayed unmatched. CDR3 length: 14 residues. In germline, CDR1 is DFQATT, CDR2 SNEGSKA (reference sequence). With a J-beta primer mix and a sample-barcoded 5' primer, a second PCR ran about 7 to 12 cycles. Using its own MiXCR run on the 5' RACE reads, TCRdb lists one record per CDR3 protein. The sample shows hundreds of thousands of distinct CDR3 sequences, 29% of them seen only once. A single count supports this clonotype. J is TRBJ2-4 and V is TRBV20-1, with 11 bases lining up with TRBD1. The sequence was obtained from a woman of 80 years or more in good health. The specimen sequenced was blood. CDR3 region: CSARGDRGLGEQYF. The CDR3 DNA sequence: TGCAGTGCTAGGGGGGACAGGGGGTTAGGGGAGCAGTACTTC.